This TCR beta chain is drawn from a study of chemoradiotherapy in HPV16-positive cancers. Background on the study: A couple of HPV16-positive patients' cells yielded candidate HPV-specific clones and common motifs. General study results and limits: In HPV16-positive patients, HPV-responsive T-cell expansion tracked better recurrence-free survival. Functional assays defining HPV-specific T cells used only a couple of HPV16-positive patients.

Worth noting for this clone: Its target is not known.

Clones were read by immunoSEQ multiplex PCR, and TCRdb kept only the in-frame ones, dropping some. The sample shows thousands of clones, around 78% of them seen only once. The material was obtained from a patient who underwent chemoradiotherapy. The receptor's source is a human donor with HPV-associated anogenital cancer.

The CDR3 region is CSVEAGTTGDTQYF. DNA for the CDR3: TGCAGCGTTGAGGCCGGGACGACAGGGGATACGCAGTATTTT. The V and J genes are TRBV29-1 and TRBJ2-3; 7 nucleotides match TRBD1. This CDR3 spans 14 amino acids. The V gene end was trimmed by 3 bases and the J gene end by 6 bases; junction bases not matched to a gene: 9. Germline CDR1 is SQVTM and CDR2 is ANQGSEA.